These T cell receptor beta chains were read from a single sample in a study of T cell changes during pregnancy in multiple sclerosis. Only in-frame clones appear in the TCRdb table, and some are missing; sequencing was by immunoSEQ multiplex PCR. The repertoire holds tens of thousands of clones, 94% seen once, with over 2% in the top ten. The sample in question was peripheral blood, obtained in the third trimester of pregnancy. The receptors come from a female donor with multiple sclerosis, enrolled in a pregnancy study. CDR3s include the opening cysteine and the closing phenylalanine or tryptophan.

V gene,J gene,CDR3 protein
TRBV2,TRBJ1-2,CASPGPQLYGYTF
TRBV25-1,TRBJ1-1,CASQTGGGSEAFF
TRBV6-6,TRBJ2-4,CASSLGGVAKNIQYF
TRBV5-1,TRBJ1-3,CASSLWQGATSGNTIYF
TRBV10-3,TRBJ2-1,CAISAPGLAGGINEQFF
TRBV11-2,TRBJ1-3,CASSLAGGADTIYF
TRBV7-3,TRBJ2-7,CASSLRQGITYEQYF
TRBV5-1,TRBJ1-4,CASSIDPGNNEKLFF
TRBV18,TRBJ1-5,CASSPGQNQPQHF
TRBV19,TRBJ1-5,CASTPQSVRGNQPQHF
TRBV19,TRBJ1-1,CASSTGTLNTEAFF
TRBV27,TRBJ1-1,CASSLSPGSGNTEAFF
TRBV15,TRBJ2-3,CATSTAGTTSTDTQYF
TRBV6-5,TRBJ2-7,CASKRWQGLMDEQYF
TRBV6-1,TRBJ2-1,CASSDWGTSGDWQFF
TRBV6-1,TRBJ2-3,CASSEGGRGADTQYF
TRBV5-4,TRBJ2-3,CASTPGDITDTQYF
TRBV7-7,TRBJ2-2,CASSPGTGANTGELFF
TRBV5-1,TRBJ1-4,CASSSRLRGANEKLFF
TRBV7-2,TRBJ1-5,CASSLRQGNQPQHF
TRBV11-3,TRBJ2-7,CASSLGDRVGGQYF
TRBV5-1,TRBJ2-1,CASSLGTGSLYNEQFF
TRBV6-5,TRBJ2-3,CASSSRLAPLGNTQYF
TRBV5-6,TRBJ2-1,CASSLADSSYNEQFF
TRBV9,TRBJ1-1,CASSVEGINTEAFF
TRBV2,TRBJ1-2,CASISRGGYGYTF
TRBV25-1,TRBJ2-7,CATTGVSHEQYF
TRBV4-2,TRBJ2-2,CASSLFTGTASTGELFF
TRBV19,TRBJ1-5,CASSVQDYQPQHF
TRBV4-1,TRBJ2-1,CASSQDPLAGDYSYNEQFF
TRBV19,TRBJ2-5,CASSGYQETQYF
TRBV2,TRBJ2-2,CASSVGQTTGELFF
TRBV27,TRBJ2-5,CASSWSRLYQETQYF
TRBV7-3,TRBJ2-1,CASSLLSGGYNEQFF
TRBV7-7,TRBJ2-2,CASSLGENTGELFF
TRBV5-5,TRBJ2-5,CASSLVSSQETQYF
TRBV6-5,TRBJ2-3,CASSSLAGVTDTQYF
TRBV10-3,TRBJ2-5,CAISASGTGDWRETQYF
TRBV21-1,TRBJ1-2,CASTNGGIKELYGYTF
TRBV27,TRBJ1-2,CASSVGTGNYGYTF